This T cell receptor beta chain was retrieved from a study of T-cell reconstitution after alpha-beta-depleted transplantation in children. The study, taken as a whole, reports: The main origin of T-cell counts and diversity one year after transplant was newly produced T cells.

About this clonotype itself: Its antigen is as yet unknown.

Germline V gene data show CDR1 as MNHEY and CDR2 as SVGAGI. The CDR3 is 15 amino acids. V was trimmed by 2 bases and J by 5 bases, leaving 15 bases between them. Molecular barcoding with unique molecular identifiers was used for the TCRbeta library. TCRdb passed the PCR reads through MiXCR, listing each CDR3 protein once. The sample records about 580,000 distinct CDR3 sequences, 20% to 25% being singletons. The receptor was isolated from a boy under two years old who had a stem cell transplant for acute myeloid leukemia, so the T cells may come from the graft donor. The chain is built from TRBV6-5 and TRBJ2-5; D uncertain. The sequencing here drew on PBMCs, mostly from graft donor cells, taken 360 days after TCRalphabeta/CD19-depleted stem cell transplant. CDR3 nucleotides: TGTGCCAGCAGTTACAGTAGATTGGTGCGGGAGACCCAGTACTTC. This translates into CASSYSRLVRETQYF.